This T cell receptor beta chain was sequenced during a study of cytomegalovirus exposure and HLA in healthy donors. Study as a whole: Drawn from HLA-typed donors, about 85 million unique TCRs were held in an early data release. Points from the study as a whole: Earlier results showed most TCR beta V segments being productive about 87% or about 30% of the time. In a later analysis, DRB1 alleles had the most associated TCRs; HLA-C alleles the fewest.

A multiplex PCR was run with 60 Vbeta primers and 13 Jbeta primers. Using immunoSEQ multiplex PCR, the repertoire was profiled, and TCRdb retains in-frame clones only, with some absent. The sample shows 200,000 to 250,000 clones, approximately 82% of them seen only once. Germline values: CDR1 MNHNS, CDR2 SASEGT. The length of the CDR3 is 13 residues. V lost 5 bases to trimming and J lost 6 bases; unmatched junction nucleotides: 6. Turning to this clone: As yet, its antigen is unknown.

The sequence was obtained from a woman aged 40 to 50 in good health and CMV-seronegative. Sequencing was done on a sample of PBMCs. The V gene is TRBV6-1, the J gene TRBJ1-1, with TRBD1 identical over 7 bases. The CDR3 loop is CASSLQGRSEAFF. Written as DNA, the CDR3 is TGTGCCAGCAGTTTACAGGGGCGATCTGAAGCTTTCTTT.